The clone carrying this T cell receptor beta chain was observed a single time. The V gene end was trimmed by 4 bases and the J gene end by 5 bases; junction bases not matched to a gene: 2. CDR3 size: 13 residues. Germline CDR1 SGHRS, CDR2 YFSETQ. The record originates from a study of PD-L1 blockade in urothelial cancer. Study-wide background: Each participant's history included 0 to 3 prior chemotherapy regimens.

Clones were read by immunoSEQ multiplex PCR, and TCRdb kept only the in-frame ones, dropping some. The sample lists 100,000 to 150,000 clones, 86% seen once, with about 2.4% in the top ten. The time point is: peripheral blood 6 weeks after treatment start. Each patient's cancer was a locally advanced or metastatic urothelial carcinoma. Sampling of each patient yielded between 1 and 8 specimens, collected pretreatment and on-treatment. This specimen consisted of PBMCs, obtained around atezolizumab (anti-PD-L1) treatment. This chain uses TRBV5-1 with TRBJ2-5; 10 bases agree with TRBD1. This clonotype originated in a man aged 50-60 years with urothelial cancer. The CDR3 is CASSPGQGETQYF. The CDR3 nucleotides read TGCGCCAGCAGCCCGGGACAGGGGGAGACCCAGTACTTC.